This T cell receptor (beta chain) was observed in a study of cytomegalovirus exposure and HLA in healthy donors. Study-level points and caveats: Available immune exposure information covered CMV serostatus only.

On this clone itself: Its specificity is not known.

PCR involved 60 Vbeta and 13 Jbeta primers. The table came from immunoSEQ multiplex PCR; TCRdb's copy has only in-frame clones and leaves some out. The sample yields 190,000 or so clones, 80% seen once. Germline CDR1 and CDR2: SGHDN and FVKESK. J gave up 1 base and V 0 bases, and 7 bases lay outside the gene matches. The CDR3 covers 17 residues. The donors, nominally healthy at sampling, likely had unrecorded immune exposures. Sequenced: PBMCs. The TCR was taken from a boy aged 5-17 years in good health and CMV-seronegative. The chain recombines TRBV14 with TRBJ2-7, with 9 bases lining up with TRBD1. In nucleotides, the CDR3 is TGTGCCAGCAGCCAAGATTGGGGGACAGGGTCTTCCTACGAGCAGTACTTC. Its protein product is CASSQDWGTGSSYEQYF.